Below are 29 T cell receptor beta chains sequenced from a single sample in a study of beta chain features in type 1 diabetes. All of the isolated RNA was reverse transcribed, so expressed TCRB transcripts were sequenced. Profiling relied on immunoSEQ multiplex PCR, and the TCRdb table lists in-frame clones only, not all of them. Altogether hundreds of thousands of clones are present, under 70% being singletons, with the ten largest covering 0.053%. Sequenced sample: naive CD4+ T cells from blood. These TCRs come from a man under 40 in good health.

About this clone itself: This CDR3 is also generated by other DNA sequences in the sample. The CDR3 loop is CASSQDRDNEQFF. The DNA for the CDR3 is TGCGCCAGCAGCCAAGACAGGGACAATGAGCAGTTCTTC. The chain uses TRBV4-3 and TRBJ2-1; tentatively, D is TRBD1 (5 bases). V dropped 0 bases and J dropped 5 bases, with 5 bases sitting between them. CDR3 length equals 13 residues. From germline, CDR1 is LGHNA and CDR2 YSLEER.

DNA for the CDR3: TGTGCCTCCACCCCGCGGACAGGGGTTGCTGGGGCCAACGTCCTGACTTTC. Translating it yields CASTPRTGVAGANVLTF. V is TRBV30 and J is TRBJ2-6; 9 positions match TRBD1. Trimming cost V 7 bases and J 2 bases; bases outside gene matches: 12. CDR1 and CDR2 from the germline V gene are GTSNPN and SVGIG (reference sequence). The CDR3 length is 17 residues.

The gene calls are TRBV29-1 and TRBJ1-1; D remains unclear. Germline V gene lookup returns CDR1 SQVTM and CDR2 ANQGSEA. The CDR3 runs to 10 residues. V dropped 6 bases and J dropped 8 bases, with 10 bases sitting between them. The CDR3 reads CSVASTEAFF. CDR3 bases: TGCAGCGTGGCCTCCACAGAAGCTTTCTTT.

The sample holds a few counts of this clone. The chain carries TRBV11-2 and TRBJ2-4; 7 bases align to TRBD2. CDR3 length: 15 residues. The V segment lost 5 bases and the J segment 7 bases; nucleotides outside the gene matches: 11. The germline CDR1 and CDR2 sequences are SGHAT and FQNNGV. In nucleotides, the CDR3 is TGTGCCAGCAGCGAGGACGGGCGGGGGAGCAACATTCAGTACTTC. This encodes CASSEDGRGSNIQYF.

The chain couples TRBV28 to TRBJ2-3; 9 bases agree with TRBD1. The CDR3 contains 14 residues. Germline V gene lookup returns CDR1 MDHEN and CDR2 SYDVKM. V lost 6 bases, J lost 5 bases, and 6 bases stayed unmatched. The CDR3 region is CASSADRGRDTQYF. CDR3 coding DNA: TGTGCCAGCAGCGCGGACAGGGGAAGAGATACGCAGTATTTT.

This chain uses TRBV30 with TRBJ2-7; 7 bases agree with TRBD1. CDR3 size: 14 residues. Germline values: CDR1 GTSNPN, CDR2 SVGIG (reference sequence). V was pared by 5 bases and J by 0 bases, with 7 bases of the junction left unmatched. The CDR3: CAWAPGQSSYEQYF. In nucleotides, the CDR3 is TGTGCCTGGGCCCCGGGACAGAGCTCCTACGAGCAGTACTTC.

The V call is TRBV9, the J call TRBJ2-7; the match to TRBD2 covers 12 bases. Unmatched junction bases numbered 9, after V lost 0 bases and J lost 5 bases. The CDR3 is 17 residues long. CDR1 and CDR2 (germline): SGDLS, YYNGEE. CDR3 loop: CASSVGLTSGSLDEQYF. The CDR3 DNA sequence: TGTGCCAGCAGCGTAGGTTTGACTAGCGGGAGTCTAGACGAGCAGTACTTC.

The chain links TRBV29-1 to TRBJ2-7; a weak D match, TRBD2 (6 bases). The CDR3 has 13 amino acids. Trimming removed 5 bases from V and 3 bases from J, with 14 bases in between. CDR1 SQVTM and CDR2 ANQGSEA come from the germline V gene. CDR3 protein: CSVRGGPSYEQYF. For the CDR3, the DNA is TGCAGCGTTCGGGGAGGACCTAGCTACGAGCAGTACTTC.

The genes are TRBV30 and TRBJ1-1; perhaps TRBD1 as D (6 bases). V gave up 3 bases and J gave up 4 bases, with 12 bases separating them. Germline values: CDR1 GTSNPN, CDR2 SVGIG (reference sequence). This CDR3 has 13 amino acids. This CDR3 reads CAWRTGSATEAFF. CDR3 DNA sequence: TGTGCCTGGAGGACAGGATCCGCCACTGAAGCTTTCTTT.

The chain is built from TRBV29-1 and TRBJ2-6, with 8 bases fitting TRBD1. Germline CDR1 SQVTM, CDR2 ANQGSEA. This CDR3 is 15 amino acids long. Germline trimming cut 8 bases from V and 1 base from J; bases unmatched to any gene: 7. CDR3 DNA sequence: TGCAGCACGGACAGGGTGGGGTCTGGGGCCAACGTCCTGACTTTC. Protein: CSTDRVGSGANVLTF.

V is TRBV30 and J is TRBJ2-3, with 8 bases lining up with TRBD2. Per germline, CDR1 GTSNPN and CDR2 SVGIG (reference sequence). CDR3 length equals 13 residues. V was pared by 5 bases and J by 3 bases, with 4 bases of the junction left unmatched. CDR3 region: CAWAAGVTDTQYF. CDR3 nucleotide sequence: TGTGCCTGGGCAGCGGGGGTAACAGATACGCAGTATTTT.

The chain joins TRBV5-6 to TRBJ2-4, with D possibly being TRBD2 (6 bases). Trimming cost V 2 bases and J 7 bases, with 25 bases left between them. There are 18 residues in the CDR3. Germline values: CDR1 SGHDT, CDR2 YYEEEE. The CDR3 sequence: CASSLLAAIPGPGNIQYF. The DNA of the CDR3 is TGTGCCAGCAGCTTACTAGCTGCCATTCCTGGGCCAGGGAACATTCAGTACTTC.

CDR3 protein: CSSTLRGTSSTDTQYF. CDR3 sequence (DNA): TGCAGCTCAACCCTACGGGGTACCTCTAGCACAGATACGCAGTATTTT. This chain connects TRBV29-1 to TRBJ2-3, with a weak D call TRBD2 (5 bases). The V end lost 8 bases, the J end lost 0 bases, and 21 bases lay between the germline ends. This CDR3 comprises 16 residues. Per germline, CDR1 SQVTM and CDR2 ANQGSEA.

This chain joins TRBV9 and TRBJ2-5; tentative D call: TRBD1 (6 bases). The germline CDR1 and CDR2 sequences are SGDLS and YYNGEE. CDR3 length: 15 amino acids. V gave up 2 bases and J gave up 3 bases, with 14 bases separating them. DNA of the CDR3: TGTGCCAGCAGCGTGGCTTGGGGGCGAGAAGAGACCCAGTACTTC. Protein product: CASSVAWGREETQYF.

V usage is TRBV5-4 and J usage is TRBJ2-4, with TRBD1 matching 7 bases. The CDR3 extends over 13 amino acids. Losses at the gene ends were 4 bases for V and 7 bases for J; bases not matched to a gene: 5. Germline CDR1 SGHNT, CDR2 YYREEE (reference sequence). CDR3 sequence reads: CASSIQGFNIQYF. CDR3 in DNA: TGTGCCAGCAGCATACAGGGGTTCAACATTCAGTACTTC.

The V call is TRBV11-2, the J call TRBJ2-1, with TRBD2 as a possible D gene (6 bases). CDR3 length: 14 amino acids. Germline loops: CDR1 SGHAT, CDR2 FQNNGV. V shed 4 bases and J shed 3 bases, with 10 bases lying between them. This CDR3 is CASSSSAFYNEQFF. CDR3 nucleotide sequence: TGTGCCAGCAGCTCTAGCGCCTTCTACAATGAGCAGTTCTTC.

This rearrangement joins TRBV7-2 to TRBJ1-5; D is unresolved. V lost 8 bases and J lost 2, with 7 bases in between. The CDR3 runs to 12 residues. Germline V gene lookup returns CDR1 SGHTA and CDR2 FQGNSA. The DNA of the CDR3 is TGTGCCAGCGGGGTCGGCAATCAGCCCCAGCATTTT. Translating it yields CASGVGNQPQHF.

The chain recombines TRBV30 with TRBJ2-7; D gene uncertain. CDR1 and CDR2 from the germline V gene are GTSNPN and SVGIG (reference sequence). The CDR3 sequence is 12 residues long. Trimming left V 0 bases short and J 7 bases short, with 10 bases between. CDR3 region: CAWSVGKGEQYF. In DNA form, the CDR3 reads TGTGCCTGGAGTGTAGGAAAGGGAGAGCAGTACTTC.

The gene calls are TRBV30 and TRBJ2-7; maybe TRBD2 (5 bases). This CDR3 is 13 amino acids long. Germline CDR1 and CDR2: GTSNPN and SVGIG (reference sequence). V shed 0 bases and J shed 3 bases, with 9 bases lying between them. CDR3 protein: CAWSVGVLYEQYF. In DNA form, the CDR3 reads TGTGCCTGGAGTGTCGGGGTGCTCTACGAGCAGTACTTC.

This clone was picked up a small number of times. J is TRBJ2-7 and V is TRBV30, with 8 bases lining up with TRBD1. The CDR3 covers 13 residues. From germline, CDR1 is GTSNPN and CDR2 SVGIG (reference sequence). The ends lost 5 bases at V and 4 bases at J; junction bases unmatched: 7. CDR3 DNA: TGTGCCTGGGATAGGACAGGGTCTTACGAGCAGTACTTC. Translation: CAWDRTGSYEQYF.

This clone was picked up a small number of times. The rearrangement links TRBV29-1 to TRBJ2-3; 10 bases are shared with TRBD2. The trim removed 7 bases at V and 4 bases at J, leaving 5 bases unmatched. Germline CDR1 and CDR2: SQVTM and ANQGSEA. This CDR3 has 13 residues. CDR3 bases: TGCAGCGCTAGCGGGAGAATGGCAGATACGCAGTATTTT. This encodes CSASGRMADTQYF.

The CDR3 reads CATSRDQWRQETQYF. The CDR3 DNA reads TGTGCCACCAGCAGAGATCAATGGAGACAAGAGACCCAGTACTTC. V and J are TRBV15 and TRBJ2-5; D is unclear. The CDR3 is 15 amino acids. V lost 0 bases, J lost 2 bases, and 10 bases lay in between. The germline CDR1 and CDR2 sequences are LNHNV and YYDKDF (reference sequence).

The chain is built from TRBV6-5 and TRBJ2-3, with TRBD2 identical over 11 bases. The CDR3 totals 15 residues. J was trimmed by 4 bases and V by 6 bases; bases with no gene match: 6. CDR1 MNHEY and CDR2 SVGAGI come from the germline V gene. As DNA, the CDR3 is TGTGCCAGCAGATTAGCGGGAGGGCAGGCAGATACGCAGTATTTT. The encoded protein is CASRLAGGQADTQYF.

The chain carries TRBV19 and TRBJ2-1; D is ambiguous. From germline, CDR1 is LNHDA and CDR2 SQIVND (reference sequence). The CDR3 contains 13 residues. With 5 bases removed from V and 6 bases from J, the gap between germline ends came to 11 bases. CDR3 coding DNA: TGTGCCAGTAGTGAAAACGGTGGCAATGAGCAGTTCTTC. As protein: CASSENGGNEQFF.

This clone showed up just a few times. The chain has TRBV5-5 and TRBJ2-4, with D perhaps matching TRBD2 (5 bases). This CDR3 has 16 amino acids. Germline V gene lookup returns CDR1 SGHKS and CDR2 YYEKEE (reference sequence). V gave up 1 base and J gave up 8 bases, with 19 bases separating them. The CDR3, as DNA: TGTGCCAGCAGCTTGTTTGGCAGCGGCACGGACCACATTCAGTACTTC. The encoded protein is CASSLFGSGTDHIQYF.

The CDR3: CSVKRGSEAGELFF. Written as DNA, the CDR3 is TGCAGCGTGAAGCGCGGGAGCGAAGCCGGGGAGCTGTTTTTT. V gene TRBV29-1 combines with J gene TRBJ2-2; 7 bases agree with TRBD2. The junction had 10 bases not matched to a gene; V was cut back by 6 bases and J by 6 bases. Germline lookup yields CDR1 SQVTM and CDR2 ANQGSEA. The CDR3 is 14 amino acids.

On this clone: An end of the junction differs from the germline gene, which may be a read error. The CDR3 region has the DNA TGTGCCAGCAGCTTAGCGGGTGCGACAGGGGGTGACTTC. It yields the protein CASSLAGATGGDF. The chain couples TRBV7-9 to TRBJ2-5; 9 positions agree with TRBD1. CDR3 length equals 13 residues. Germline CDR1 reads SEHNR; CDR2 reads FQNEAQ (reference sequence).

This chain connects TRBV6-5 to TRBJ2-7, with D possibly TRBD2 on 5 matching bases. Germline V gives CDR1 MNHEY, CDR2 SVGAGI. This CDR3 contains 14 residues. V was cut by 7 bases and J by 0 bases, with 13 bases left in between. In DNA, the CDR3 is TGTGCCAGCACCCGGACGGGGAGCTCCTACGAGCAGTACTTC. Amino acids: CASTRTGSSYEQYF.

V and J are TRBV7-9 and TRBJ2-1, with unresolved D. With 1 base removed from V and 14 bases from J, the gap between germline ends came to 15 bases. The CDR3 spans 13 residues. Germline-derived CDR1 and CDR2 are SEHNR and FQNEAQ (reference sequence). The CDR3 is CASSLVVGRKKFF. The CDR3 DNA reads TGTGCCAGCAGCTTAGTAGTTGGCAGGAAGAAGTTCTTC.